Given below is one TCR beta chain in context. The antigen it binds to is not known. Base qualities are missing; no much larger clone stands one base away. TCRdb shows the sequencer as Illumina HiSeq 2500. Quantitative 5'-RACE with molecular barcodes was used to prepare TCR beta libraries. The authors' pipeline ran thus. To identify disease-linked TCR variants, a new computational method was used, one built on a probabilistic model of VDJ rearrangement. The public reads were reprocessed in TCRdb via fastp at Q25 and MiXCR, keeping in-frame beta chains. Rows are combined by CDR3 protein, so each entry shows the most common genes and DNA. The V and J calls and clone size are TCRdb's, not the authors'. For this sample there are over 200,000 distinct CDR3 sequences; around 16% appear just once. Of the sample, about 42% falls within the top ten clones. This specimen belongs to a study of CD8 T cells in ankylosing spondylitis (dated by TCRdb to the late 2010s). General notes on the study: The study profiled T cell receptor beta repertoires in healthy donors and ankylosing spondylitis patients to find disease-linked TCR variants. The full study cohort comprised about 24 ankylosing spondylitis patients and 85 to 120 healthy donors. Peripheral blood was sampled, and synovial fluid was also collected from ankylosing spondylitis patients.

The CDR1 and CDR2 encoded by the germline V gene are LGHNA and YNFKEQ. There are 16 amino acids in the CDR3, from cysteine to phenylalanine inclusive. Only the CDR3 part of the read is kept: 48 bases, read in frame from the first base. V lost 3 bases and J lost 2 bases; the stretch between them is 17 bases long. What the study reported, not specific to this receptor: Some of the motif variants had been reported before in the synovial fluid and blood of reactive arthritis patients, a finding that suggests common disease-initiation mechanisms. The disease-linked clones had a CD8+ phenotype and were found at relatively low frequencies in peripheral blood. The disease-linked clones were reported as significantly enriched in matched synovial fluid samples from ankylosing spondylitis patients. Blood from ankylosing spondylitis patients appeared to be characterized by a TCR beta motif composed of 7 to 9 highly homologous amino acid variants.

The sequenced sample was blood, either unsorted or a sorted T cell fraction (not recorded which). The chain links TRBV4-2 with TRBJ2-7; the D gene is possibly TRBD1 or TRBD2, each agreeing over 5 bases. The receptor was isolated from a male donor with ankylosing spondylitis. The CDR3 in this case is CASSQPDTGTTYEQYF. The sequenced DNA is TGTGCCAGCAGCCAGCCCGATACCGGGACCACCTACGAGCAGTACTTC.